This entry lists 2 T cell receptor beta chains sequenced from one sample in a study of blood T cell repertoires in COVID-19. Repertoires were generated with immunoSEQ multiplex PCR, while TCRdb's copy carries only in-frame clones and drops some. Of approximately 250,000 clones listed, approximately 89% are singletons. Material for sequencing was PBMCs or T cells enriched from blood (not recorded which). The receptors stem from a woman between 40 and 55 years old who had been exposed to COVID-19.

The chain is built from TRBV6-5 and TRBJ2-5; 8 bases align to TRBD1. J gave up 5 bases and V 0 bases, and 8 bases lay outside the gene matches. The CDR3 contains 16 residues. Germline CDR1 is MNHEY and CDR2 is SVGAGI. CDR3 in amino acids: CASSYSRTGRKETQYF. As DNA, the CDR3 is TGTGCCAGCAGTTACTCACGGACAGGGCGAAAGGAGACCCAGTACTTC.

The chain links TRBV6-5 to TRBJ2-7; unclear D gene. Deletions cut 0 bases from V and 0 bases from J, with 12 bases between. Germline assignment: CDR1 MNHEY and CDR2 SVGAGI. The CDR3 runs 16 residues. The CDR3: CASSYSITVYSYEQYF. The CDR3, as DNA: TGTGCCAGCAGTTACTCGATAACAGTGTACTCCTACGAGCAGTACTTC.